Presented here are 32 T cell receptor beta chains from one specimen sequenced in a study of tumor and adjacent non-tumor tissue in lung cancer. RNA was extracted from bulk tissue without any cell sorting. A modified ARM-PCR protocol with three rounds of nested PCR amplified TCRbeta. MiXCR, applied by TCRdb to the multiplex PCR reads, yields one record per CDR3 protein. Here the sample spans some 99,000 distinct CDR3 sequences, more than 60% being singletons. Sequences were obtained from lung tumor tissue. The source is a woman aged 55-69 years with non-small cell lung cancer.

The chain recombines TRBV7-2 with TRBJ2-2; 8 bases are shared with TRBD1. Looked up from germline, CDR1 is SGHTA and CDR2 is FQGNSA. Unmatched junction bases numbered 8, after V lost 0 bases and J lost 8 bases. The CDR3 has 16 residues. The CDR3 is CASSLAGQVNIGELFF. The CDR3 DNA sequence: TGTGCCAGCAGCTTAGCGGGACAGGTGAACATTGGGGAGCTGTTTTTT.

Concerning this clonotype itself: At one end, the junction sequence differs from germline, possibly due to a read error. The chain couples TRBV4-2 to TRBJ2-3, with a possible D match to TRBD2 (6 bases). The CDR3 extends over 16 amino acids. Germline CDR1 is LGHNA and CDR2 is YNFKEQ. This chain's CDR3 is CASSQVRLDTTDTQYF. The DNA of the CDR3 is TGTGCCAGCAGTCAAGTGAGACTAGACACCACAGATACGCAGTATTTT.

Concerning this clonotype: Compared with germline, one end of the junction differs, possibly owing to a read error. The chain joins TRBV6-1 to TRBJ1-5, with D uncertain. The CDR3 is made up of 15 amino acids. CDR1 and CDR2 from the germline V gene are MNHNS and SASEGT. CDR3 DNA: TGTGCCAGCGGTGACGGGAGCTTGGAAAGCCAGCCCCAACATTTT. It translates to CASGDGSLESQPQHF.

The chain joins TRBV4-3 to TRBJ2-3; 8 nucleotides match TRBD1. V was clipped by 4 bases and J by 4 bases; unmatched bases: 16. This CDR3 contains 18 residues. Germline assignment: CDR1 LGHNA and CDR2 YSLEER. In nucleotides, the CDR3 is TGCGCCAGCAGCCTAGATTTCCATCCACAGGGGGTTCCAGATACGCAGTATTTT. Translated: CASSLDFHPQGVPDTQYF.

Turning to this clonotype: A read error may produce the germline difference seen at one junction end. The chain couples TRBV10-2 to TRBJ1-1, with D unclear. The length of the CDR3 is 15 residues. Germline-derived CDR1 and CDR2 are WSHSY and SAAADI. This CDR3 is CASSECTEGYTEDFF. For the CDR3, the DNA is TGCGCCAGCAGTGAGTGCACAGAGGGCTACACTGAAGATTTCTTT.

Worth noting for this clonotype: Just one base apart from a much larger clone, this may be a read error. CDR3 sequence (DNA): TGTGCCAGCTGCCAAGACCCGGGACAACAAGAGACCCAGTACTTC. Its protein is CASCQDPGQQETQYF. The V gene is TRBV4-2, the J gene TRBJ2-5; maybe TRBD1 (6 bases). Per the germline V gene, CDR1 is LGHNA and CDR2 is YNFKEQ. This CDR3 contains 15 residues.

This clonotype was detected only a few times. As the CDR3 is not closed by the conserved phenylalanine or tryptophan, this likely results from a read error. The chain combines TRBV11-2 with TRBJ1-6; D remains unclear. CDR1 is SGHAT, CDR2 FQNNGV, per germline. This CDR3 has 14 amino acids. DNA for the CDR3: TGTGACAGCAGCTTAGAAGCAAGTAATTCACCCCTCCACCGT. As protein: CDSSLEASNSPLHR.

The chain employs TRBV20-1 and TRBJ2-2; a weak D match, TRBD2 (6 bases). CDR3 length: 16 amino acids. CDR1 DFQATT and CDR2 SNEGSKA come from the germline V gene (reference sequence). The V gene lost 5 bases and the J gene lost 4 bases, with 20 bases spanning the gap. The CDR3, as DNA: TGCAGTGCTCGGAAGGCGGGACCCACGATCACCGGGGAGCTGTTTTTT. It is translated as CSARKAGPTITGELFF.

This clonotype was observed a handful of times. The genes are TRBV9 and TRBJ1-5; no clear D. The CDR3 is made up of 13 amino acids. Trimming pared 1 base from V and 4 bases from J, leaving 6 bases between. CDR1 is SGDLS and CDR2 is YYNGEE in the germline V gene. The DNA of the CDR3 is TGTGCCAGCAGCGTAAGAGCGAATCAGCCCCAGCATTTT. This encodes CASSVRANQPQHF. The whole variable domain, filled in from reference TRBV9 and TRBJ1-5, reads DSGVTQTPKHLITATGQRVTLRCSPRSGDLSVYWYQQSLDQGLQFLIQYYNGEERAKGNILERFSAQQFPDLHSELNLSSLELGDSALYFCASSVRANQPQHFGDGTRLSIL.

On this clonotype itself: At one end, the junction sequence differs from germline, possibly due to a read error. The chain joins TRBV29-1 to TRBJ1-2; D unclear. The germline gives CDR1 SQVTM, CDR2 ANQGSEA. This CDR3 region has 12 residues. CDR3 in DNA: TGCGGCGTTGATCCCAACCATGATGGCTACACCTTC. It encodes CGVDPNHDGYTF.

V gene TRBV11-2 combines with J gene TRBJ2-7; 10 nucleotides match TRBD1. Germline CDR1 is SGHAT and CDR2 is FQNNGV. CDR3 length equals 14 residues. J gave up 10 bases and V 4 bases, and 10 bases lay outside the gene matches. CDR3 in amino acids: CASSCRDRGYKQYF. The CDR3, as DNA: TGTGCCAGCAGCTGCCGGGACAGGGGCTACAAACAGTACTTC.

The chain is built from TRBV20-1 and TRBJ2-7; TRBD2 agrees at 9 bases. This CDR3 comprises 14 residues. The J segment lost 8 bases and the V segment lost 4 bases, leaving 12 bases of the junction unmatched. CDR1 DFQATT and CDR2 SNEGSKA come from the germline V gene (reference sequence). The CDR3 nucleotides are TGCAGTGCTATACCAGCGGGAGGCCTGGGTAAGCAGTACTTC. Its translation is CSAIPAGGLGKQYF.

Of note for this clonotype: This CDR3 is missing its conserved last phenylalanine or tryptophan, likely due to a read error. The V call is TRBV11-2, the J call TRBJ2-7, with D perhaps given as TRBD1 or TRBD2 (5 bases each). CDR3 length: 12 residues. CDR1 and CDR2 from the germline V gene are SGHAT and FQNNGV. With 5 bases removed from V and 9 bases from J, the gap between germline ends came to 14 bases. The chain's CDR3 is CASSLGTNRQYL. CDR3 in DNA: TGTGCCAGCAGCCTCGGGACGAATAGGCAGTACTTA.

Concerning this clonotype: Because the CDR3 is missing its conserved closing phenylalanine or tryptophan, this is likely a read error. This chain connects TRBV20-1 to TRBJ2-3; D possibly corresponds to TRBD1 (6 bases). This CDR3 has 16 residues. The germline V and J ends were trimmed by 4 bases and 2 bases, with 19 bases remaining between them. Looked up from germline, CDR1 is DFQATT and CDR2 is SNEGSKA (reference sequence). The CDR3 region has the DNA TGCAGTGCTACCAACCCCGAAACAGGGTACACAGATACGCAGTATTCT. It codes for CSATNPETGYTDTQYS.

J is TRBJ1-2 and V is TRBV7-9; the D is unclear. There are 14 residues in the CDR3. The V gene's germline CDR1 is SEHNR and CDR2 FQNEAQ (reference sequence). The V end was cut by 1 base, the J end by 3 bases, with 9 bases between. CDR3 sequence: CASSLDGSYYGYTF. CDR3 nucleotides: TGTGCCAGCAGCTTAGACGGCAGCTACTATGGCTACACCTTC.

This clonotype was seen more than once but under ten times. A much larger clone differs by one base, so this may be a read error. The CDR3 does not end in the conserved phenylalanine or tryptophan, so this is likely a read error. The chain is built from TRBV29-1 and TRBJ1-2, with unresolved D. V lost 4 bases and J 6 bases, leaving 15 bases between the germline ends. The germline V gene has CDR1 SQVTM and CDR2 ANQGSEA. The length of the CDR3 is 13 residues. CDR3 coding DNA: TGCAGCGTTGGGGAGGAGATTTTTGATGGCTACACCATC. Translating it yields CSVGEEIFDGYTI.

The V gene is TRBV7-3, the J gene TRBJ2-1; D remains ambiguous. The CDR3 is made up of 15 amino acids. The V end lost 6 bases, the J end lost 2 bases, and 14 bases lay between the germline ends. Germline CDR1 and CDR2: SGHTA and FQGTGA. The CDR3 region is CASSFSRDPYNEQFF. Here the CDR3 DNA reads TGTGCCAGCAGTTTTAGCAGAGACCCCTACAATGAGCAGTTCTTC. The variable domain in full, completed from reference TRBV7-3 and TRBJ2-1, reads GAGVSQTPSNKVTEKGKYVELRCDPISGHTALYWYRQSLGQGPEFLIYFQGTGAADDSGLPNDRFFAVRPEGSVSTLKIQRTERGDSAVYLCASSFSRDPYNEQFFGPGTRLTVL.

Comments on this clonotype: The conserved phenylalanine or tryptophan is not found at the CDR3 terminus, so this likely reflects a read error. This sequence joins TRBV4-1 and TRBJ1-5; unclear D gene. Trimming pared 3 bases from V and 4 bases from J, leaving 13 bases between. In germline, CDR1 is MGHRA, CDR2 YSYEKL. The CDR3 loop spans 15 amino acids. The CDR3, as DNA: TGCGCCAGCAGCCATGAGTCTGGATTAAATCAGCCCCAGCATTAT. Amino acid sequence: CASSHESGLNQPQHY.

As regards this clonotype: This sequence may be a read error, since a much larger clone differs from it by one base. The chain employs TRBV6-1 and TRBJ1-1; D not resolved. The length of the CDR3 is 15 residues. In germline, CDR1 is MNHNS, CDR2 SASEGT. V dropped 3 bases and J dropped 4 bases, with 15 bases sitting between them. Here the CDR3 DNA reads TGTGCCAGCAGTGACCTCTTCGGGTCAGCCACTGAAGCTTTCTTT. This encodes CASSDLFGSATEAFF.

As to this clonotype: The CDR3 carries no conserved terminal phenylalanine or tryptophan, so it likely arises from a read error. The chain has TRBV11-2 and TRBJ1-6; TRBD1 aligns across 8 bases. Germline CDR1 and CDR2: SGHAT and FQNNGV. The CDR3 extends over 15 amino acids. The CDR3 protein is CASSRQRQGRSPLHL. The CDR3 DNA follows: TGTGCCAGCAGCCGTCAACGACAGGGGCGTTCACCACTCCACCTT.

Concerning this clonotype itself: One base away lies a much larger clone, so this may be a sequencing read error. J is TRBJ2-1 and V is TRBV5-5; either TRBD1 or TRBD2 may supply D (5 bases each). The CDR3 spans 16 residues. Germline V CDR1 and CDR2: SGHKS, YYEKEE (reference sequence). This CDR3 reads CTSSWAPGRQYNEQFF. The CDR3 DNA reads TGTACCAGCAGCTGGGCGCCGGGGCGACAGTACAATGAGCAGTTCTTC.

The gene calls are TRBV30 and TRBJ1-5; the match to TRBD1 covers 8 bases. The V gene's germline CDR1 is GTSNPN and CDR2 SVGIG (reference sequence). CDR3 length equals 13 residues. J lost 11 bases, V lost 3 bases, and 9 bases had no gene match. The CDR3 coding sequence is TGTGCCTGGAGGGAACAGGGGGAACAGTCCCAGCATTTT. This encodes CAWREQGEQSQHF.

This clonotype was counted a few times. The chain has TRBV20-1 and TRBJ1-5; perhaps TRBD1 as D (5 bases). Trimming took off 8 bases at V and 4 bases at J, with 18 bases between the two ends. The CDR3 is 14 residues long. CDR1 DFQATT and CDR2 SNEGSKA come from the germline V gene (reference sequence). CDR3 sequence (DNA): TGCAGTACTATGGAAGGCGGGGGGAATCAGCCCCAGCATTTT. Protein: CSTMEGGGNQPQHF.

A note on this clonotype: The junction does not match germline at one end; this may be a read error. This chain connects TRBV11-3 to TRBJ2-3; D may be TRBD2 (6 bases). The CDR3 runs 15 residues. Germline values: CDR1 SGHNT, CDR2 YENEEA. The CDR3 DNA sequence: TGTACCAGCAGCCCCGCCAGGCAGGGAGGTCATACGCAATATTTT. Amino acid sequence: CTSSPARQGGHTQYF.

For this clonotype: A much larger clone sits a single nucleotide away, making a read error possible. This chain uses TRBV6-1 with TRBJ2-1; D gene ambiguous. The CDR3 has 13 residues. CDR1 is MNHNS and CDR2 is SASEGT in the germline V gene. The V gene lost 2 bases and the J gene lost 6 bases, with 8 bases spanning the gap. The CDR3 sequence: CASSEQVSNEQFF. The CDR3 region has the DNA TGTGCCAGCAGTGAACAGGTCTCCAATGAGCAGTTCTTC.

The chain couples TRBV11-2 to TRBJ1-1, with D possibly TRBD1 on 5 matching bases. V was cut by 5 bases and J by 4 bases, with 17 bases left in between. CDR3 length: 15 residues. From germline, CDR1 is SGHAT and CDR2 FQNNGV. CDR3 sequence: CASSLLIRAGTEAFF. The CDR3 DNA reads TGTGCCAGCAGCCTTTTGATCAGGGCAGGCACTGAAGCTTTCTTT.

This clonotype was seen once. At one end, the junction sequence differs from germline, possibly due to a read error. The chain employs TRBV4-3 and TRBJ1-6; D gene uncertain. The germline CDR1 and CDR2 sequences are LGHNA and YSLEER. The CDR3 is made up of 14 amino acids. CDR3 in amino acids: CASSEERAGSPLHF. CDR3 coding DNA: TGCGCTAGCAGCGAAGAACGGGCGGGATCACCCCTCCACTTT.

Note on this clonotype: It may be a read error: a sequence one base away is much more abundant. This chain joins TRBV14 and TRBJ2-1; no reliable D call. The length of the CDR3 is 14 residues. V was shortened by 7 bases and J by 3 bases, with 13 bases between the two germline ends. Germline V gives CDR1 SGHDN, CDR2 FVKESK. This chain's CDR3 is CASIKEAIYNEQFF. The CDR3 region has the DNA TGTGCCAGCATCAAAGAAGCGATCTACAATGAGCAGTTCTTC.

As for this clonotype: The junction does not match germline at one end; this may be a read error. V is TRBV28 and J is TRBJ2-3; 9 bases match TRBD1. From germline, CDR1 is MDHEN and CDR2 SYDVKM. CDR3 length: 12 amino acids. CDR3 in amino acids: CASSGGQGRVHF. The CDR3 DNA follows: TGTGCCAGCAGCGGGGGACAGGGTCGAGTGCATTTT.

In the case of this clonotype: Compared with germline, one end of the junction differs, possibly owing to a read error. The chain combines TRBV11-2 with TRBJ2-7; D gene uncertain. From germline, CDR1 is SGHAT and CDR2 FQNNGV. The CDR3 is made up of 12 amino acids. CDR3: CASSADLYEQNF. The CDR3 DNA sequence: TGTGCCAGCAGCGCGGACCTCTACGAGCAGAATTTC.

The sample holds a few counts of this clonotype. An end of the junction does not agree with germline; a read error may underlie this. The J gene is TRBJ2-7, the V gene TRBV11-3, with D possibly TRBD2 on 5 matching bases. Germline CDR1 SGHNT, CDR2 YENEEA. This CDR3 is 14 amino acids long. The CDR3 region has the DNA TGTACCAGCAGCTTAGACACGGGAACCTATGAGCAGTACTTC. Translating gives CTSSLDTGTYEQYF.

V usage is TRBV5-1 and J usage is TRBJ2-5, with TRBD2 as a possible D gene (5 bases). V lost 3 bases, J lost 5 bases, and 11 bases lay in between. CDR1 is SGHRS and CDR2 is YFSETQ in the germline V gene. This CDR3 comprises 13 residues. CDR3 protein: CASSSTREETQYF. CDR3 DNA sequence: TGCGCCAGCAGCTCCACGAGGGAGGAGACCCAGTACTTC.